This entry lists 12 T cell receptor beta chains sequenced from one sample in a study of blood T cell repertoires in COVID-19. Only in-frame clones appear in the TCRdb table, and some are missing; sequencing was by immunoSEQ multiplex PCR. The repertoire consists of about 220,000 clones, with about nine tenths occurring once and the leading ten covering around 2.2%. Sequencing was performed on peripheral blood. The source of these receptors is a man aged 25-40 years who had recovered from COVID-19.

The chain links TRBV4-2 to TRBJ1-6; no reliable D call. In germline, CDR1 is LGHNA, CDR2 YNFKEQ. V was shortened by 2 bases and J by 4 bases, with 6 bases between the two germline ends. This CDR3 has 14 residues. CDR3 DNA sequence: TGTGCCAGCAGCCAAACAGTGTATAATTCACCCCTCCACTTT. It encodes CASSQTVYNSPLHF.

The chain is built from TRBV5-4 and TRBJ2-7, with 7 bases matching TRBD1. Looked up from germline, CDR1 is SGHNT and CDR2 is YYREEE (reference sequence). This CDR3 spans 15 amino acids. V dropped 1 base and J dropped 2; count of bases not matched to a gene: 6. The CDR3 loop is CASSLLQGPPYEQYF. The CDR3 region has the DNA TGTGCCAGCAGCTTGTTACAGGGGCCCCCCTACGAGCAGTACTTC.

The chain employs TRBV6-5 and TRBJ1-2; a possible D gene is TRBD1 (6 bases). Between the trimmed V and J ends, which lost 2 bases and 4 bases, there was a span of 11 bases. Germline values: CDR1 MNHEY, CDR2 SVGAGI. The length of the CDR3 is 14 residues. CDR3 nucleotides: TGTGCCAGCAGTTACAAGGGGGACCCCTATGGCTACACCTTC. Residues: CASSYKGDPYGYTF.

The V gene is TRBV4-2, the J gene TRBJ2-3; TRBD2 agrees at 8 bases. CDR1 LGHNA and CDR2 YNFKEQ come from the germline V gene. CDR3 length: 14 amino acids. V was clipped by 4 bases and J by 4 bases; unmatched bases: 4. This CDR3 is CASSPQRGPDTQYF. DNA of the CDR3: TGTGCCAGCAGCCCCCAGCGGGGGCCAGATACGCAGTATTTT.

V is TRBV3-1 (or the pseudogene TRBV3-2) and J is TRBJ2-7; 7 bases are shared with TRBD1. This CDR3 spans 15 amino acids. V lost 5 bases and J lost 0; bases outside the gene matches: 7. Germline V gene data show CDR1 as LGHDT and CDR2 as YNNKEL (reference sequence). CDR3 loop: CASSSRDSYSYEQYF. CDR3 DNA: TGTGCCAGCAGCTCCCGGGACAGCTACTCCTACGAGCAGTACTTC.

The CDR3 loop is CASSETSGQGHEQFF. CDR3 sequence (DNA): TGCGCCAGCAGTGAAACTTCGGGACAGGGACATGAGCAGTTCTTC. J is TRBJ2-1 and V is TRBV10-2; 9 nucleotides line up with TRBD1. The CDR3 spans 15 residues. Germline V gene lookup returns CDR1 WSHSY and CDR2 SAAADI. With 3 bases clipped from V and 8 bases from J, the junction kept 8 bases outside the gene matches.

On this clone itself: It is likely a read error, because the conserved phenylalanine at the end of the CDR3 is missing. No DNA is shown, since the ends of the CDR3 on it are uncertain; the CDR3 is the one TCRdb lists. V and J are TRBV21-1 and TRBJ1-2; the listed D gene, TRBD1, was not tested against the DNA. TRBV21-1 represents a pseudogene. The CDR3 is 10 amino acids long, termini counted. The CDR3 is CASSIHFDRD.

This clone was recorded only once. The chain employs TRBV6-5 and TRBJ1-1; possible D gene TRBD1, 6 bases. Looked up from germline, CDR1 is MNHEY and CDR2 is SVGAGI. V was trimmed by 6 bases and J by 2 bases, leaving 10 bases between them. CDR3 length equals 13 residues. The CDR3 loop is CASSRGGNTEAFF. The CDR3 nucleotides are TGTGCCAGCAGCAGGGGCGGAAACACTGAAGCTTTCTTT.

This sequence joins TRBV19 and TRBJ2-3; 8 bases match TRBD2. The V gene end was trimmed by 1 base and the J gene end by 4 bases; junction bases not matched to a gene: 7. The CDR3 is 16 amino acids. Germline lookup yields CDR1 LNHDA and CDR2 SQIVND (reference sequence). In DNA, the CDR3 is TGTGCCAGTAGTATAGCGAGCGGGGGCCCGGCAGATACGCAGTATTTT. It is translated as CASSIASGGPADTQYF. Combining the CDR3 with reference TRBV19 and TRBJ2-3 gives the whole variable domain DGGITQSPKYLFRKEGQNVTLSCEQNLNHDAMYWYRQDPGQGLRLIYYSQIVNDFQKGDIAEGYSVSREKKESFPLTVTSAQKNPTAFYLCASSIASGGPADTQYFGPGTRLTVL.

This clone was detected once. The chain has TRBV6-4 and TRBJ2-3; perhaps TRBD2 as D (6 bases). The germline V gene has CDR1 MRHNA and CDR2 SNTAGT. V gave up 4 bases and J gave up 2 bases, with 13 bases separating them. The CDR3 runs to 15 residues. CDR3 sequence: CASSAQRTNTDTQYF. The DNA of the CDR3 is TGTGCCAGCAGTGCCCAGCGGACTAACACAGATACGCAGTATTTT.

The rearrangement joins TRBV7-6 to TRBJ2-7; D remains unclear. The V gene lost 4 bases and the J gene lost 0 bases, with 10 bases spanning the gap. The germline V gene has CDR1 SGHVS and CDR2 FNYEAQ. This CDR3 has 14 amino acids. The CDR3 sequence: CASSYDSSSYEQYF. CDR3 DNA: TGTGCCAGCAGCTACGACTCGAGCTCCTACGAGCAGTACTTC.

The rearrangement joins TRBV7-8 to TRBJ2-7, with D perhaps matching TRBD1 (5 bases). The germline V and J ends were trimmed by 5 bases and 7 bases, with 12 bases remaining between them. This CDR3 has 12 amino acids. Germline CDR1 and CDR2: SGHVS and FQNEAQ. DNA of the CDR3: TGTGCCAGCAGCCCCAGGGTACGTGAGCAGTACTTC. Translating it yields CASSPRVREQYF.